The 22 T cell receptor beta chains below all came from one sample that was sequenced in a study of T cell responses to AZD1222 COVID-19 vaccine (dated by TCRdb to about 2021). Libraries came from the immunoSEQ multiplex PCR assay. TCRdb mirrors the immuneACCESS table, restricted to in-frame sequences. Some clones are absent from its copies; in checked studies, under half trace to an unresolved V gene, and the reason for the others is unknown. The table for this sample lists roughly 120,000 clones; over 75% of them were counted only once. The ten largest clonotypes hold roughly 1.2% of the sample. Read against the paper, the sample's time point label means: baseline before first vaccination. The sequencing used peripheral blood, collected on day 0 of AZD1222 vaccination. These receptors originate from an adult in good health.

V gene TRBV25-1 combines with J gene TRBJ2-7; D gene ambiguous. Germline assignment: CDR1 MGHDK and CDR2 SYGVNS. The CDR3 is 12 amino acids. V was trimmed by 5 bases and J by 1 base, leaving 6 bases between them. For the CDR3, the DNA is TGTGCCAGCAGTCTAGGGTCCTACGAGCAGTACTTC. This encodes CASSLGSYEQYF.

This clone occurred once. The gene calls are TRBV19 and TRBJ1-2, with 10 bases lining up with TRBD1. The CDR3 length is 13 residues. V gave up 5 bases and J gave up 8 bases; unmatched junction bases: 5. Germline loops: CDR1 LNHDA, CDR2 SQIVND (reference sequence). This CDR3 is CASSVGQGGGYTF. CDR3 nucleotides: TGTGCCAGTAGTGTCGGACAGGGGGGCGGCTACACCTTC.

V is TRBV7-2 and J is TRBJ1-3; TRBD1 agrees at 7 bases. CDR1 is SGHTA and CDR2 is FQGNSA in the germline V gene. V was pared by 4 bases and J by 5 bases, with 5 bases of the junction left unmatched. The CDR3 loop spans 14 amino acids. DNA of the CDR3: TGTGCCAGCAGCTCCCGGACAGGACGAAACACCATATATTTT. Translating it yields CASSSRTGRNTIYF.

The chain is built from TRBV10-3 and TRBJ2-1, with 7 bases identical to TRBD2. This CDR3 comprises 13 residues. Trimming cost V 9 bases and J 3 bases; bases outside gene matches: 5. Germline V lookup: CDR1 ENHRY, CDR2 SYGVKD. CDR3 in DNA: TGTGCCATTTGCCCGGGGGGCTACAATGAGCAGTTCTTC. Amino acids: CAICPGGYNEQFF.

The chain uses TRBV19 and TRBJ1-5, with TRBD1 matching 10 bases. This CDR3 is built from 15 residues. Germline V gives CDR1 LNHDA, CDR2 SQIVND (reference sequence). The ends lost 5 bases at V and 7 bases at J; junction bases unmatched: 8. In DNA form, the CDR3 reads TGTGCCAGTAGTCCGGGACAGGGGCTGGGGCAGCCCCAGCATTTT. Its translation: CASSPGQGLGQPQHF.

The chain joins TRBV5-1 to TRBJ2-2; no firm D call. This CDR3 contains 16 residues. The V gene's germline CDR1 is SGHRS and CDR2 YFSETQ. Trimming took 1 base from V and 4 from J, leaving 14 bases between them. The CDR3 region is CASSLIQQMSTGELFF. CDR3 sequence (DNA): TGCGCCAGCAGCTTGATCCAGCAGATGAGCACCGGGGAGCTGTTTTTT.

The table lists this clone with a few counts. The CDR3, as DNA: TGTGCCAGCAGCCTAACAGGAAGCGGGACTAATGAAAAACTGTTTTTT. It codes for CASSLTGSGTNEKLFF. This rearrangement joins TRBV5-6 to TRBJ1-4, with D maybe TRBD1 (5 bases). The CDR3 extends over 16 amino acids. Deletions cut 4 bases from V and 2 bases from J, with 15 bases between. Germline assignment: CDR1 SGHDT and CDR2 YYEEEE.

V usage is TRBV27 and J usage is TRBJ2-1, with D uncertain. Trimming pared 4 bases from V and 8 bases from J, leaving 15 bases between. The V gene's germline CDR1 is MNHEY and CDR2 SMNVEV (reference sequence). The CDR3 contains 14 residues. DNA of the CDR3: TGTGCCAGCAGTTCCCTCGTCACCGTAGATGAGCAGTTCTTC. This encodes CASSSLVTVDEQFF.

The table lists this clone with a count of one. The chain links TRBV6-5 to TRBJ1-1; no reliable D call. V was cut by 0 bases and J by 2 bases, with 7 bases left in between. Per the germline V gene, CDR1 is MNHEY and CDR2 is SVGAGI. The CDR3 extends over 14 amino acids. This CDR3 is CASSYSTGNTEAFF. The CDR3 DNA reads TGTGCCAGCAGTTACTCGACGGGAAACACTGAAGCTTTCTTT.

The chain combines TRBV25-1 with TRBJ2-1; the D gene could be TRBD1 or TRBD2 (5 bases each). The germline V gene encodes CDR1 MGHDK and CDR2 SYGVNS. The V gene lost 6 bases and the J gene lost 4 bases, with 16 bases spanning the gap. This CDR3 contains 15 residues. This chain's CDR3 is CASSHSGTRYNEQFF. CDR3 DNA sequence: TGTGCCAGCAGCCATTCCGGGACGCGATACAATGAGCAGTTCTTC.

This clone was seen only once. The chain has TRBV5-1 and TRBJ2-1; the D is unclear. Germline CDR1 reads SGHRS; CDR2 reads YFSETQ. This CDR3 has 15 residues. V lost 4 bases and J lost 8, with 19 bases in between. DNA of the CDR3: TGCGCCAGCAGCCCGAGCTGGGGAACTTTCGATGAGCAGTTCTTC. Encoded protein: CASSPSWGTFDEQFF.

V usage is TRBV7-8 and J usage is TRBJ1-6, with D possibly being TRBD1 (5 bases). The germline V gene has CDR1 SGHVS and CDR2 FQNEAQ. V was shortened by 1 base and J by 4 bases, with 14 bases between the two germline ends. CDR3 length: 17 residues. The CDR3 region is CASSLGAGPGYNSPLHF. CDR3 coding DNA: TGTGCCAGCAGCTTAGGTGCAGGGCCAGGGTATAATTCACCCCTCCACTTT.

This chain uses TRBV6-2 or TRBV6-3 with TRBJ1-3; 9 bases are shared with TRBD1. J gave up 0 bases and V 2 bases, and 2 bases lay outside the gene matches. The CDR3 consists of 16 residues. Germline lookup yields CDR1 MNHEY and CDR2 SVGEGT. DNA of the CDR3: TGTGCCAGCAGTTACCGGGACAGGGTCTCTGGAAACACCATATATTTT. It is translated as CASSYRDRVSGNTIYF.

This clone was seen just once. V usage is TRBV5-6 and J usage is TRBJ2-2, with 12 bases matching TRBD2. V gave up 3 bases and J gave up 1 base; unmatched junction bases: 7. From germline, CDR1 is SGHDT and CDR2 YYEEEE. The CDR3 consists of 18 residues. Here the CDR3 reads CASSYRTSGVRNTGELFF. DNA for the CDR3: TGTGCCAGCAGCTATAGGACTAGCGGGGTTAGGAACACCGGGGAGCTGTTTTTT.

The chain combines TRBV27 with TRBJ2-3, with 10 bases lining up with TRBD1. V was clipped by 5 bases and J by 6 bases; unmatched bases: 20. Germline assignment: CDR1 MNHEY and CDR2 SMNVEV (reference sequence). There are 19 residues in the CDR3. The CDR3 sequence is CASSPFLPWRDRGGDTQYF. CDR3 DNA sequence: TGTGCCAGCAGTCCTTTTCTGCCATGGAGGGACAGGGGTGGTGATACGCAGTATTTT.

The rearrangement links TRBV19 to TRBJ1-1, with no clear D. Germline V gene sequence: CDR1 LNHDA, CDR2 SQIVND (reference sequence). V lost 7 bases, J lost 7 bases, and 1 base lay in between. The CDR3 length is 8 residues. DNA for the CDR3: TGTGCCAGTATTGAAGCTTTCTTT. Translated, it gives CASIEAFF.

The chain employs TRBV7-9 and TRBJ1-1; a possible D gene is TRBD1 (5 bases). The CDR3 loop spans 15 amino acids. Germline V gene lookup returns CDR1 SEHNR and CDR2 FQNEAQ (reference sequence). V was cut by 5 bases and J by 3 bases, with 16 bases left in between. The CDR3 region is CASSRGRGEDTEAFF. The CDR3 DNA reads as TGTGCCAGCAGCCGCGGACGGGGGGAGGACACTGAAGCTTTCTTT.

This CDR3 is CASVPIPGQGTEAFF. The CDR3 nucleotides are TGTGCCAGCGTACCAATTCCGGGACAGGGCACTGAAGCTTTCTTT. The rearrangement joins TRBV7-2 to TRBJ1-1; 9 nucleotides line up with TRBD1. The CDR3 runs to 15 residues. The germline V gene encodes CDR1 SGHTA and CDR2 FQGNSA. The V gene end was trimmed by 8 bases and the J gene end by 4 bases; junction bases not matched to a gene: 11.

The chain recombines TRBV7-8 with TRBJ1-1; no clear D. The CDR3 sequence is 16 residues long. V lost 3 bases to trimming and J lost 5 bases, with 19 bases between them. Germline CDR1 and CDR2: SGHVS and FQNEAQ. The CDR3 sequence: CASSFGSGRVGTEAFF. For the CDR3, the DNA is TGTGCCAGCAGCTTTGGTTCAGGTCGGGTGGGAACTGAAGCTTTCTTT.

Here the CDR3 DNA reads TGTGCCACAGGACAGGGCAGTTATGGCTACACCTTC. Translation gives CATGQGSYGYTF. The rearrangement joins TRBV10-3 to TRBJ1-2; 8 positions agree with TRBD1. The J segment lost 5 bases and the V segment lost 10 bases, leaving 6 bases of the junction unmatched. From germline, CDR1 is ENHRY and CDR2 SYGVKD. This CDR3 is built from 12 residues.

The V gene is TRBV7-9, the J gene TRBJ2-3, with 8 bases aligning to TRBD1. The germline CDR1 and CDR2 sequences are SEHNR and FQNEAQ (reference sequence). The length of the CDR3 is 15 residues. The V and J ends lost 5 bases and 4 bases, in that order; junction bases with no gene match: 8. In DNA form, the CDR3 reads TGTGCCAGCAGCCTGGTCCAGGGGGCGGCAGATACGCAGTATTTT. Its translation is CASSLVQGAADTQYF. Full variable domain (outside the CDR3, taken from reference TRBV7-9 and TRBJ2-3): DTGVSQNPRHKITKRGQNVTFRCDPISEHNRLYWYRQTLGQGPEFLTYFQNEAQLEKSRLLSDRFSAERPKGSFSTLEIQRTEQGDSAMYLCASSLVQGAADTQYFGPGTRLTVL.

The chain joins TRBV2 to TRBJ1-6; unclear D gene. In germline, CDR1 is SNHLY, CDR2 FYNNEI. V dropped 5 bases and J dropped 6 bases, with 11 bases sitting between them. The CDR3 is 14 residues long. The CDR3: CASSLDGFNSPLHF. CDR3 sequence (DNA): TGTGCCAGCAGTTTGGACGGCTTTAATTCACCCCTCCACTTT.